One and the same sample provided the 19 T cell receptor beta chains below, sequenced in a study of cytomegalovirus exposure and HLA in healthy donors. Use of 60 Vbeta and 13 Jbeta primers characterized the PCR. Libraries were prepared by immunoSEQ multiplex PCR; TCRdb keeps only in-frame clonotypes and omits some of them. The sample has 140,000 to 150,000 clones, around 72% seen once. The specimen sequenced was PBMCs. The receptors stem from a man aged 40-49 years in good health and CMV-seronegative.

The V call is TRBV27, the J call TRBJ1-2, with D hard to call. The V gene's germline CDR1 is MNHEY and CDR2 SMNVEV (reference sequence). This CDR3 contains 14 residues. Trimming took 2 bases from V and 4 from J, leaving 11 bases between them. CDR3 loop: CASSLSGGLYGYTF. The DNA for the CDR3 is TGTGCCAGCAGTTTAAGTGGCGGGCTCTATGGCTACACCTTC.

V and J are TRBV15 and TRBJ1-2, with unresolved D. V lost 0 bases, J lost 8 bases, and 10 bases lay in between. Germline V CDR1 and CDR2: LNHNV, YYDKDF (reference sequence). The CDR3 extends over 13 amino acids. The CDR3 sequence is CATSRDHGVGYTF. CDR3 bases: TGTGCCACCAGCAGAGATCACGGGGTCGGCTACACCTTC.

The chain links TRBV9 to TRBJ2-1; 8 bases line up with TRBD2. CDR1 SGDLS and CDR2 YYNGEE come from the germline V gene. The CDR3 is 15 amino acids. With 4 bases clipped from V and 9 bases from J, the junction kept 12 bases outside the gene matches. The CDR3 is CASSLLAGQLGEQFF. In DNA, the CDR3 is TGTGCCAGCAGCCTCCTAGCGGGTCAATTGGGTGAGCAGTTCTTC.

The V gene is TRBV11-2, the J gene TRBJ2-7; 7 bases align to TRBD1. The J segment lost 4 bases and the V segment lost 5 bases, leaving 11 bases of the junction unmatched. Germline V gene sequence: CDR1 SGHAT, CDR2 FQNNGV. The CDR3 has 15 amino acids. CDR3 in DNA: TGTGCCAGCAGCCCTCGCTATGGGACAGCATACGAGCAGTACTTC. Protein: CASSPRYGTAYEQYF.

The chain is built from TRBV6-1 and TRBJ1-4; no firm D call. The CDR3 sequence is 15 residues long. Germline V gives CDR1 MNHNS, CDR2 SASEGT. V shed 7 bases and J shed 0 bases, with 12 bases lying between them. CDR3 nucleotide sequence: TGTGCCAGCACCATGACACAGTCAACTAATGAAAAACTGTTTTTT. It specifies CASTMTQSTNEKLFF.

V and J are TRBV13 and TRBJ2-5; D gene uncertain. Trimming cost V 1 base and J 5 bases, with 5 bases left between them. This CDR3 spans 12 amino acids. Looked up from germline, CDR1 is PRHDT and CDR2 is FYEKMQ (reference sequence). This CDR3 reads CASSLVRETQYF. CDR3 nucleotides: TGTGCCAGCAGCTTAGTCCGGGAGACCCAGTACTTC. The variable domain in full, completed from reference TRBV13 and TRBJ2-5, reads AAGVIQSPRHLIKEKRETATLKCYPIPRHDTVYWYQQGPGQDPQFLISFYEKMQSDKGSIPDRFSAQQFSDYHSELNMSSLELGDSALYFCASSLVRETQYFGPGTRLLVL.

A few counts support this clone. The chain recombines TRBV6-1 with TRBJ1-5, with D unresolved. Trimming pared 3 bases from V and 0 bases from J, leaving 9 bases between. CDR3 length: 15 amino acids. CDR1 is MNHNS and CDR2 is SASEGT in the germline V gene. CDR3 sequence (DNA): TGTGCCAGCAGTGATTGGGCCTATAGCAATCAGCCCCAGCATTTT. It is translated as CASSDWAYSNQPQHF.

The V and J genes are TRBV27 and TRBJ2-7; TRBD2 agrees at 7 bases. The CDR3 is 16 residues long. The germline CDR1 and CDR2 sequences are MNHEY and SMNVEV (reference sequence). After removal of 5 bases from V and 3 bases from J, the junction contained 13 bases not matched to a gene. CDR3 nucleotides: TGTGCCAGCAGTCCGCTGGGGGGGGAAGTTGTCTACGAGCAGTACTTC. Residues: CASSPLGGEVVYEQYF.

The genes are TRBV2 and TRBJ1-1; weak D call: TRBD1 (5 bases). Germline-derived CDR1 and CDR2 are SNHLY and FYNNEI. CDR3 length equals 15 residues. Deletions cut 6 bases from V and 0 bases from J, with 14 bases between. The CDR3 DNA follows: TGTGCCAGCAGCCAGTTCGGGGGGTTGAACACTGAAGCTTTCTTT. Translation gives CASSQFGGLNTEAFF. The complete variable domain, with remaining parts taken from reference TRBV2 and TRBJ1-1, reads EPEVTQTPSHQVTQMGQEVILRCVPISNHLYFYWYRQILGQKVEFLVSFYNNEISEKSEIFDDQFSVERPDGSNFTLKIRSTKLEDSAMYFCASSQFGGLNTEAFFGQGTRLTVV.

The CDR3 protein is CASSLKRGGSYNEQFF. The CDR3 nucleotides are TGTGCCAGCAGCTTAAAGCGGGGGGGATCCTACAATGAGCAGTTCTTC. This sequence joins TRBV7-9 and TRBJ2-1, with 10 nucleotides matching TRBD2. Germline V CDR1 and CDR2: SEHNR, FQNEAQ (reference sequence). V was pared by 2 bases and J by 1 base, with 2 bases of the junction left unmatched. CDR3 length: 16 residues.

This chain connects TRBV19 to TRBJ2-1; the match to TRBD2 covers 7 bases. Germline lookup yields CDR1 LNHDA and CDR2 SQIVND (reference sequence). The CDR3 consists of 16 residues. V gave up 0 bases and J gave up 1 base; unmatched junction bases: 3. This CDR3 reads CASSIDPGLSYNEQFF. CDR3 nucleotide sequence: TGTGCCAGTAGTATAGATCCGGGACTATCCTACAATGAGCAGTTCTTC.

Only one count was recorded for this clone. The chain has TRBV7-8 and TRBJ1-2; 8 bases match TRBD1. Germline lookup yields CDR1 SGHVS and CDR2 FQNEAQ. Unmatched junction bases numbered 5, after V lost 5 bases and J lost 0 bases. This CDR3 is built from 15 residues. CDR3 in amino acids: CASSGQGSANYGYTF. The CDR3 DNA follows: TGTGCCAGCAGCGGACAGGGTTCAGCTAACTATGGCTACACCTTC.

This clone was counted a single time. The CDR3 region is CAISVGWKREAPGEQYF. In DNA, the CDR3 is TGTGCCATCAGTGTGGGATGGAAGCGGGAGGCCCCCGGGGAGCAGTACTTC. The V and J genes are TRBV10-3 and TRBJ2-7, with 9 bases identical to TRBD2. V dropped 4 bases and J dropped 7; count of bases not matched to a gene: 17. Germline V gene lookup returns CDR1 ENHRY and CDR2 SYGVKD. The CDR3 totals 17 residues.

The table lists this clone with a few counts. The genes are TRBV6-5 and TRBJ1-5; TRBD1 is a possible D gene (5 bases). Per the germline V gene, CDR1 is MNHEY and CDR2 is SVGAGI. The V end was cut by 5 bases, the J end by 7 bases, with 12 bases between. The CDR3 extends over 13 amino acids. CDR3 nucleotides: TGTGCCAGCAGTACGACGGGGGGGCAGCCCCAGCATTTT. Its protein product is CASSTTGGQPQHF.

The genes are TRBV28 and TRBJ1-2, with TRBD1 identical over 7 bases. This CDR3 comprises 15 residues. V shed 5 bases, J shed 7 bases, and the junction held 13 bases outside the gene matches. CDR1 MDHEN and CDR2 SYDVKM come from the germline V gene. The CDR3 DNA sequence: TGTGCCAGCAGTCCGGGGGACAGAGTCTTGGTTGGCTACACCTTC. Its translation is CASSPGDRVLVGYTF.

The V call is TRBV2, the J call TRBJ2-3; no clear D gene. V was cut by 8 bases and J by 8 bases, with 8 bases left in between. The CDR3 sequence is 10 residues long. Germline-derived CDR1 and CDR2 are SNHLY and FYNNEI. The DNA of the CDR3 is TGTGCCAGCGGGTCGGGTACGCAGTATTTT. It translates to CASGSGTQYF.

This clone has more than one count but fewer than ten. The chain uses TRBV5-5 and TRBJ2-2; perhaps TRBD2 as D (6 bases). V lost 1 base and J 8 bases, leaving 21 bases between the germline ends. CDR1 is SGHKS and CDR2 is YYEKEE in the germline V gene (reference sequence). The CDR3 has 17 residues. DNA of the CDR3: TGTGCCAGCAGCTTGTGGCAGGGACTTTTACAAAGGGGGGAGCTGTTTTTT. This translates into CASSLWQGLLQRGELFF.

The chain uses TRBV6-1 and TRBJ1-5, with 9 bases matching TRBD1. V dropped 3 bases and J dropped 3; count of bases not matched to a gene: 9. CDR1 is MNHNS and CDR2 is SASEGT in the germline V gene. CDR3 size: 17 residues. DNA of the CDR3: TGTGCCAGCAGTGAGAGGTTGGGACAGGGTGACAATCAGCCCCAGCATTTT. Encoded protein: CASSERLGQGDNQPQHF.

Written as DNA, the CDR3 is TGCAGCGTTACCGGGTTCGGGAACACTGAAGCTTTCTTT. This encodes CSVTGFGNTEAFF. The V call is TRBV29-1, the J call TRBJ1-1; D is ambiguous. This CDR3 has 13 residues. V lost 5 bases to trimming and J lost 1 base, with 11 bases between them. Per germline, CDR1 SQVTM and CDR2 ANQGSEA.